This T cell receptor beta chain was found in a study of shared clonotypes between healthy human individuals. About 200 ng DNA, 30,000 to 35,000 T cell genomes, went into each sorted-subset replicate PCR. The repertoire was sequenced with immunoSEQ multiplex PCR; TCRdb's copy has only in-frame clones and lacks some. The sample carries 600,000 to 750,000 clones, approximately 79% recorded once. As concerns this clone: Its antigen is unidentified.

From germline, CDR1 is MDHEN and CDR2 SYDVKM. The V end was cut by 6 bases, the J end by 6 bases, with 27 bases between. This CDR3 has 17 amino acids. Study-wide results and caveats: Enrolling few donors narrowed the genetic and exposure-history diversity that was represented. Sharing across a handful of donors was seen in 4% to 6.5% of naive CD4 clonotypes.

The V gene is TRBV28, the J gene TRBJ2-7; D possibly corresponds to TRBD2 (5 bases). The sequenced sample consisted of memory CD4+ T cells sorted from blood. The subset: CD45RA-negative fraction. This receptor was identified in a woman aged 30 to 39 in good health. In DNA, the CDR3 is TGTGCCAGCAGCATACCACATGGATTAGGAGGTTTCAGCGAGCAGTACTTC. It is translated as CASSIPHGLGGFSEQYF.